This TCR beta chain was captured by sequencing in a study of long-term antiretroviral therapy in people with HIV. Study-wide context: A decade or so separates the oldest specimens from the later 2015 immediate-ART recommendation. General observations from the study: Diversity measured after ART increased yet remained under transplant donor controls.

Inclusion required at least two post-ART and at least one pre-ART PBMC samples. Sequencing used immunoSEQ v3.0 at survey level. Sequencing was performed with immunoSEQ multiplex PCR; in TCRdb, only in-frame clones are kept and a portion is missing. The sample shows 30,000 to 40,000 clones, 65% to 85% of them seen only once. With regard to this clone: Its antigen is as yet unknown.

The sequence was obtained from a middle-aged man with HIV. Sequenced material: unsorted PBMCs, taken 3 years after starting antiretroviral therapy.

The CDR3 loop reads CASSADRGNGNTIYF. In nucleotides, the CDR3 is TGTGCCAGCAGTGCCGACCGGGGGAATGGAAACACCATATATTTT. V usage is TRBV25-1 and J usage is TRBJ1-3; weak D call: TRBD1 (5 bases). Trimming shortened V by 4 bases and J by 3 bases, and 13 bases separated the two germline ends. CDR1 and CDR2 from the germline V gene are MGHDK and SYGVNS. The CDR3 covers 15 residues. Based on the CDR3 plus reference TRBV25-1 and TRBJ1-3, the full variable domain is EADIYQTPRYLVIGTGKKITLECSQTMGHDKMYWYQQDPGMELHLIHYSYGVNSTEKGDLSSESTVSRIRTEHFPLTLESARPSHTSQYLCASSADRGNGNTIYFGEGSWLTVV.